The rows below give T cell receptor beta chains drawn from one sample of a study of T-cell reconstitution after alpha-beta-depleted transplantation in children. TCRdb used MiXCR to reprocess the PCR reads, holding one entry per CDR3 protein. In the table there are some 490,000 distinct CDR3 sequences, approximately 12% of which are singletons. The sample in question was PBMCs from the stem cell graft donor, obtained from the stem cell graft. The receptors come from a human donor who donated a stem cell graft to a child with combined immunodeficiency. Both conserved end residues are part of each CDR3.

V: TRBV5-4
CDR3: CASSLRGTSGRGNIQYF

V: TRBV5-1
CDR3: CASSKGTGEMNEQFF

V: TRBV30
CDR3: CAWSVVKEAFF

V: TRBV30
CDR3: CAWTGSADTQYF

V: TRBV7-3
CDR3: CASSPRGRENTGELFF

V: TRBV29-1
CDR3: CSVPGQIEAFF

V: TRBV12-3/TRBV12-4
CDR3: CASTWGTSGYNEQFF

V: TRBV24-1
CDR3: CATSDWDSLDTQYF

V: TRBV24-1
CDR3: CATSEGTDGYTF

V: TRBV27
CDR3: CASSFSTGHFTGELFF

V: TRBV4-3
CDR3: CASSRVPGTSGRDSYNEQFF

V: TRBV12-3/TRBV12-4
CDR3: CASRISGGAYNEQFF

V: TRBV12-3/TRBV12-4
CDR3: CASATLAPGRTQETQYF

V: TRBV24-1
CDR3: CATSDLGDREIYNEQFF

V: TRBV4-3
CDR3: CASSQDRVDEAFF

V: TRBV7-3
CDR3: CASSLHDSYEQYF

V: TRBV20-1
CDR3: CSARTRQGHYGYTF

V: TRBV6-6
CDR3: CASSYRDNEKLFF

V: TRBV10-3
CDR3: CAISESVQGEAFF

V: TRBV12-3/TRBV12-4
CDR3: CASSPDRQDTEAFF

V: TRBV12-3/TRBV12-4
CDR3: CASLGTGGTGELFF

V: TRBV6-1
CDR3: CASSVGLAGGPGTGELFF

V: TRBV6-1
CDR3: CASSVGGALSYEQYF

V: TRBV18
CDR3: CASSYGQVSDTQYF

V: TRBV7-2
CDR3: CASSLVGGTVRGTQYF

V: TRBV18
CDR3: CASSPYGRGPTYNEQFF

V: TRBV16
CDR3: CASSPFGRREDNEQFF

V: TRBV7-3
CDR3: CASSPDPGTSLAGDTGELFF

V: TRBV14
CDR3: CASSQAAGSTDTQYF

V: TRBV12-3/TRBV12-4
CDR3: CASALAGVETQYF

V: TRBV6-5
CDR3: CASSSLAGTTDTQYF

V: TRBV18
CDR3: CASSLSADSQPQHF

V: TRBV20-1
CDR3: CSATDRNQIYQETQYF

V: TRBV20-1
CDR3: CSARGGREGIYEQYF

V: TRBV18
CDR3: CASSPVPRTGNSYNSPLHF

V: TRBV29-1
CDR3: CSLADRARRNTEAFF

V: TRBV11-3
CDR3: CASSLGRDGSGNTIYF

V: TRBV10-3
CDR3: CAISRAEDEQYF

V: TRBV7-2
CDR3: CASSSQAGGVTGELFF

V: TRBV7-9
CDR3: CASSFRDRAQETQYF

V: TRBV7-2
CDR3: CASSPAPAGGPLEQYF

V: TRBV20-1
CDR3: CSARDNGGTGDTGELFF

V: TRBV29-1
CDR3: CSVERQLNTEAFF

V: TRBV6-1
CDR3: CASSESGRKDGYTF

V: TRBV9
CDR3: CASSPDIGENQHF

V: TRBV20-1
CDR3: CSARVHQGLAYEQYF

V: TRBV12-3/TRBV12-4
CDR3: CASRPHTGENGADTQYF

V: TRBV7-3
CDR3: CASSCPVDTQYF

V: TRBV13
CDR3: CASSLAEYNEQFF

V: TRBV7-3
CDR3: CASSPSGARGQPQHF

V: TRBV10-3
CDR3: CAISYNRGNEQFF

V: TRBV7-3
CDR3: CASSLRRSGGQETQYF

V: TRBV5-1
CDR3: CASSMGQGSYNEQFF

V: TRBV7-3
CDR3: CASSLNGATNEKLFF

V: TRBV7-8
CDR3: CASSLSSDWRELFF